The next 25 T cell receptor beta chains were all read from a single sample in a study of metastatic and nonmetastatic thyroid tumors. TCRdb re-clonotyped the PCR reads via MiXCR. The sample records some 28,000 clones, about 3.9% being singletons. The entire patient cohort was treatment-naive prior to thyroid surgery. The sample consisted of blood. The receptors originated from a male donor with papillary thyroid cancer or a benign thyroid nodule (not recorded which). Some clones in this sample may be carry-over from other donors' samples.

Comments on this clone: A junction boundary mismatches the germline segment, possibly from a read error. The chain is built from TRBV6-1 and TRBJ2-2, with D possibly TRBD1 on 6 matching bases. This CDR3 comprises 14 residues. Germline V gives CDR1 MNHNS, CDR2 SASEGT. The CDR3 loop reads CASTDSSNTEELFF. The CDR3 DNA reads TGTGCAAGCACGGACAGTTCGAACACCGAGGAGCTGTTTTTT.

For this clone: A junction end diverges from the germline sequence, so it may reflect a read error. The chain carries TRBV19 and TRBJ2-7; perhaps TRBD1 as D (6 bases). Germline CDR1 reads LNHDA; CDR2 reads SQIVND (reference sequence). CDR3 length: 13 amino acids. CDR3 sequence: CTTGPGSIYEQYF. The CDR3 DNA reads TGCACCACAGGGCCGGGTTCGATCTACGAGCAGTACTTC.

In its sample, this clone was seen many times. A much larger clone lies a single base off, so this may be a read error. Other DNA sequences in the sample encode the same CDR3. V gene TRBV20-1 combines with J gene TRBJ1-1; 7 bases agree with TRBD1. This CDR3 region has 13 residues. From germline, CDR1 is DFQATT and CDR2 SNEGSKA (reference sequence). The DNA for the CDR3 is TGCAGCGCTCTAGGGGGCTGGAACACTGAAGCTTTCTTT. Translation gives CSALGGWNTEAFF.

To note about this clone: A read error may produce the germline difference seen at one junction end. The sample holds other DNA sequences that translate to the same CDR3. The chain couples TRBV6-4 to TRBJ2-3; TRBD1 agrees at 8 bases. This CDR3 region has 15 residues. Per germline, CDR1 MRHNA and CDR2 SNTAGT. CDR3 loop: CASSDSAGGADTQYF. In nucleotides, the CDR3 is TGCGCCAGCAGTGACTCGGCAGGGGGCGCGGATACGCAGTATTTT.

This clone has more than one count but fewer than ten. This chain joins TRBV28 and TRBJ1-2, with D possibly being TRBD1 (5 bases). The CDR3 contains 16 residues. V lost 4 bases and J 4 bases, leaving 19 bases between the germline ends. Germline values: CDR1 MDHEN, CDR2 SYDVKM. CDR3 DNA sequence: TGTGCCAGCAGTTCCCCGGAGGGGAGCCGCCGCTATGGCTACACCTTC. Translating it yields CASSSPEGSRRYGYTF.

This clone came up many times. DNA for the CDR3: TGTGCCAGCACCCAGCCGGGACAGGTCTCCTACGAGCAGTACTTC. Protein: CASTQPGQVSYEQYF. The chain is built from TRBV28 and TRBJ2-7, with TRBD1 identical over 8 bases. This CDR3 is built from 15 residues. The ends lost 7 bases at V and 0 bases at J; junction bases unmatched: 8. The V gene's germline CDR1 is MDHEN and CDR2 SYDVKM.

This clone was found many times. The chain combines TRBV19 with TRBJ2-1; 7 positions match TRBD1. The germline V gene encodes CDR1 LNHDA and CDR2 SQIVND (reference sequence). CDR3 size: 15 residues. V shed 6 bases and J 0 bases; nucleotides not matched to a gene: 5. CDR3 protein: CASRMTGSSYNEQFF. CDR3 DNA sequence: TGTGCCAGTAGGATGACAGGGAGCTCCTACAATGAGCAGTTCTTC.

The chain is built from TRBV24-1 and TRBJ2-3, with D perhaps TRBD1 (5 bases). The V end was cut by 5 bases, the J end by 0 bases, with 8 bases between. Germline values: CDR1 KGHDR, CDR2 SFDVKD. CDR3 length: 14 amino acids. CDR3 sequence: CATSGGRSTDTQYF. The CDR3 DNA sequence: TGTGCCACCAGTGGGGGCCGGAGCACAGATACGCAGTATTTT.

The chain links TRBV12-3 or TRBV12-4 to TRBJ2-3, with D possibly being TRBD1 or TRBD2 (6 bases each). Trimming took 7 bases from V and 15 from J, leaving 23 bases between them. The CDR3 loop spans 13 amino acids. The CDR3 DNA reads TGTGCCAGCATAAGGGGGGCCTGGGATAAGCAATATTTT. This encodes CASIRGAWDKQYF.

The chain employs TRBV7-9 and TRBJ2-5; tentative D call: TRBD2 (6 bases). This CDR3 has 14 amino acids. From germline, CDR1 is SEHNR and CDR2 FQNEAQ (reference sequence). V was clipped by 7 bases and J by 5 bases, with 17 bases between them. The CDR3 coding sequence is TGTGCCAGCACCTTGGGGGGAGTGAGGGAGACCCAGTACTTC. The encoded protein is CASTLGGVRETQYF.

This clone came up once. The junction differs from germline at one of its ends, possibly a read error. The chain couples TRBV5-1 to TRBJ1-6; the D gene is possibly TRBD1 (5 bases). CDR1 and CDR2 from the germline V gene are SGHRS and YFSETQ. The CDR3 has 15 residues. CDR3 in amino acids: CASSLVQGFVSPLHF. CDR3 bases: TGTGCCAGCAGCTTAGTTCAGGGATTTGTATCACCCCTCCACTTT.

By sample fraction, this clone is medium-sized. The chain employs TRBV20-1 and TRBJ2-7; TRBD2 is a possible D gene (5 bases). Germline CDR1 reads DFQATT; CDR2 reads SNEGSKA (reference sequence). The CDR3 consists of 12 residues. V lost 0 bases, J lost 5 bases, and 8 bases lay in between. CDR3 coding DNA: TGCAGTGCTAGAGATTGGCGGGACGAGCAGTACTTC. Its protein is CSARDWRDEQYF.

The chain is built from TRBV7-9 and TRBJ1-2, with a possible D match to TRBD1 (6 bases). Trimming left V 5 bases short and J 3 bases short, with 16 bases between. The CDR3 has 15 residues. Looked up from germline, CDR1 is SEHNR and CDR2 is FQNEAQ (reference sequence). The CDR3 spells CASSPTWGADYGYTF. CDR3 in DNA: TGTGCCAGCAGCCCAACGTGGGGGGCGGACTATGGCTACACCTTC.

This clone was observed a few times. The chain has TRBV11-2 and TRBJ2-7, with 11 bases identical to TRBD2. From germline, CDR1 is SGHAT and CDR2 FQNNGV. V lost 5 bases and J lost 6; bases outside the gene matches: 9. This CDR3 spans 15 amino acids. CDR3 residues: CASSNRLAGSVEQYF. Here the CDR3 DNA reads TGTGCCAGCAGCAACCGACTAGCGGGATCGGTCGAGCAGTACTTC.

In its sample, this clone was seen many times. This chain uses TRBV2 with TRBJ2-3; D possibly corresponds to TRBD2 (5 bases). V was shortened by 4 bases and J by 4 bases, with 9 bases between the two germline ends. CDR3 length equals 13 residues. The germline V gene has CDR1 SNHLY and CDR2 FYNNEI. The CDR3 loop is CASSGNSADTQYF. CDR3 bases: TGTGCCAGCAGTGGGAATAGCGCAGATACGCAGTATTTT.

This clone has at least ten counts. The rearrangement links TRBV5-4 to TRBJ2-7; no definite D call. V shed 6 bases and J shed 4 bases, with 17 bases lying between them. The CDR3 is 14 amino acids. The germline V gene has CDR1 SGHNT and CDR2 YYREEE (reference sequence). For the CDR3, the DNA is TGTGCCAGCAACCCTAAGACACCGCCTTACGAGCAGTACTTC. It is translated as CASNPKTPPYEQYF.

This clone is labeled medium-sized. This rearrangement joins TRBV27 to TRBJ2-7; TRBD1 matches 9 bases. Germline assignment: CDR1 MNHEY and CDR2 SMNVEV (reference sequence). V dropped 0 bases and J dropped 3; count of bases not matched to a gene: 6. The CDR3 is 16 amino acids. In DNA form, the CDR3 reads TGTGCCAGCAGTTTATCGGGACAGGGCTCTGGCTACGAGCAGTACTTC. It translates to CASSLSGQGSGYEQYF.

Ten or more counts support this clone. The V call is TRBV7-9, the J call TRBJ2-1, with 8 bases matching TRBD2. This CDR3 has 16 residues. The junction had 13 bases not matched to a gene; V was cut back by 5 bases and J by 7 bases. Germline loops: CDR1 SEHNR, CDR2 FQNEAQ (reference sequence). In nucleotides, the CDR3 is TGTGCCAGCAGCGCGTGGGGGAGCGGGAGTTTAAATGAGCAGTTCTTC. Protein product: CASSAWGSGSLNEQFF.

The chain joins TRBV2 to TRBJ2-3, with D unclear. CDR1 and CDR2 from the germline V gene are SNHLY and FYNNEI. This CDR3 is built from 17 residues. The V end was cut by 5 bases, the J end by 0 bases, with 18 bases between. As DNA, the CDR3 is TGTGCCAGCAGTTCCCCGCTTGGCGGTTGTAGCACAGATACGCAGTATTTT. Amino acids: CASSSPLGGCSTDTQYF.

CDR3 bases: TGTGCCAGCAGTCCACACCTAGCGAGGGAGTCGTTCTTC. Translated, it gives CASSPHLARESFF. The J gene is TRBJ2-1, the V gene TRBV6-1; weak D call: TRBD2 (6 bases). Germline CDR1 MNHNS, CDR2 SASEGT. The CDR3 consists of 13 residues. V lost 5 bases and J 15 bases, leaving 20 bases between the germline ends.

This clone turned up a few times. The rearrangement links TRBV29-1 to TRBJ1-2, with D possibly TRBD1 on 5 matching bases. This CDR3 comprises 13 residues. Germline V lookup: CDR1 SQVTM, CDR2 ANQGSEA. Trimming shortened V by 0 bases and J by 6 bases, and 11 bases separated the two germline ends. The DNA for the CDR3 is TGCAGCGTTGAAGATTGGGGCCGAGATGGCTACACCTTC. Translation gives CSVEDWGRDGYTF.

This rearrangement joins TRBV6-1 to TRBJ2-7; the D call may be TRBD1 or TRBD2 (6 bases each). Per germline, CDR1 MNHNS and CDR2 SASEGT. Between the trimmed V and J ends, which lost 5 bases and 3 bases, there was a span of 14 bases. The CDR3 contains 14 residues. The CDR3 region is CASSQRGQFYEQYF. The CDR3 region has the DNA TGTGCCAGCAGTCAACGGGGGCAGTTCTACGAGCAGTACTTC.

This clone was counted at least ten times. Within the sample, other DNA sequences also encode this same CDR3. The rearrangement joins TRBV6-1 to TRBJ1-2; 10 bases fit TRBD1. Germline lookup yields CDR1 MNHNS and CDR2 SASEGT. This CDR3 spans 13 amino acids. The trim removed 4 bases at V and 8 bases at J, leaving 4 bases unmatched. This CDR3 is CASSADRGRGYTF. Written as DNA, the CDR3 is TGTGCCAGCAGTGCTGACAGGGGGCGCGGCTACACCTTC.

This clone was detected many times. In DNA form, the CDR3 reads TGTGCCAGTAGCCCCTTACCGGGAACAGATACGCAGTATTTT. Protein product: CASSPLPGTDTQYF. The rearrangement uses TRBV19 and TRBJ2-3; a possible D gene is TRBD2 (5 bases). Germline V gene lookup returns CDR1 LNHDA and CDR2 SQIVND (reference sequence). V was trimmed by 6 bases and J by 3 bases, leaving 13 bases between them. This CDR3 region has 14 residues.

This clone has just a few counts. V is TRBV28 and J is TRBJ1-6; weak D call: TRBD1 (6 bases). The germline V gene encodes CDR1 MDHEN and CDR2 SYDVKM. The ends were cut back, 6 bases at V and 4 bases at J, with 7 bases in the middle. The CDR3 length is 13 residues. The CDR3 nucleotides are TGTGCCAGCAGAGGACAGTATAATTCACCCCTCCACTTT. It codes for CASRGQYNSPLHF.